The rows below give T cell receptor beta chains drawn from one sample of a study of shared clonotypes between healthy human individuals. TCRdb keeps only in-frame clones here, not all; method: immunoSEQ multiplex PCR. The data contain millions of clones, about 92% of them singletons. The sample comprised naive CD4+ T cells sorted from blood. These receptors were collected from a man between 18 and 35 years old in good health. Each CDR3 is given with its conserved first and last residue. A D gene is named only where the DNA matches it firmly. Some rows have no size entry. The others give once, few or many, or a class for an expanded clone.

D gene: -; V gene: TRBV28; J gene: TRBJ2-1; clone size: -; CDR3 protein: CASRLTDYEQFF; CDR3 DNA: TGTGCCAGCAGGCTGACAGATTACGAGCAGTTCTTC
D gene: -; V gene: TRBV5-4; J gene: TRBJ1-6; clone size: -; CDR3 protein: CASSLTYGGSSPLHF; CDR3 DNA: TGTGCCAGCAGCTTAACCTACGGAGGGAGTTCACCCCTCCACTTT
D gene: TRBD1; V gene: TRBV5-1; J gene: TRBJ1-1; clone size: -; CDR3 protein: CASRTGGLGTEAFF; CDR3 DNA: TGCGCCAGCAGAACAGGGGGCTTGGGCACTGAAGCTTTCTTT
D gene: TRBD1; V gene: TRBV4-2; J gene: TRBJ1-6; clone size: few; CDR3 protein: CASRKGTEYNSPLHF; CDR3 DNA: TGTGCCAGCAGGAAAGGGACAGAGTATAATTCACCCCTCCACTTT
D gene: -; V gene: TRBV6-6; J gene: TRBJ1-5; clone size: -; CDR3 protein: CASRATGQGQPQHF; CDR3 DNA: TGTGCCAGCAGAGCCACAGGGCAGGGCCAGCCCCAGCATTTT
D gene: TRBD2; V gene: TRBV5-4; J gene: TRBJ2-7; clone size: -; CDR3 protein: CASSLASGSVTYEQYF; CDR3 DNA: TGTGCCAGCAGCTTGGCTAGCGGGAGCGTCACCTACGAGCAGTACTTC
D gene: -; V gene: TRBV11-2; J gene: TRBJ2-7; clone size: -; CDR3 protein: CASSLDSGSPYEQYF; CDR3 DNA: TGTGCCAGCAGCTTAGATAGTGGGAGCCCCTACGAGCAGTACTTC
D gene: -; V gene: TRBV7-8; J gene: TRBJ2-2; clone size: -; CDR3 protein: CASSFEGDIGELFF; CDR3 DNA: TGTGCCAGCAGCTTCGAGGGGGACATTGGGGAGCTGTTTTTT
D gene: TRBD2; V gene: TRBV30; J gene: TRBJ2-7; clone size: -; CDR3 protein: CAWTIAGGTYEQYF; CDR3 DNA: TGTGCCTGGACAATAGCGGGAGGTACCTACGAGCAGTACTTC
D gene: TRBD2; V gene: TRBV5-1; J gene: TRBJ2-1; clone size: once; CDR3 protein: CASSLDAGGPNEQFF; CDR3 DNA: TGCGCCAGCAGCTTGGATGCGGGGGGGCCAAATGAGCAGTTCTTC
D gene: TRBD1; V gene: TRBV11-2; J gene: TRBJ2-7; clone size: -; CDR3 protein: CASSLDRGREQYF; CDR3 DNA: TGTGCCAGCAGCTTAGACAGGGGGCGTGAGCAGTACTTC
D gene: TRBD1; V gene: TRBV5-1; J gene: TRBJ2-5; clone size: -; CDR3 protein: CASSLGDRGRETQYF; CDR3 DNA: TGCGCCAGCAGCTTGGGGGACAGGGGTAGAGAGACCCAGTACTTC
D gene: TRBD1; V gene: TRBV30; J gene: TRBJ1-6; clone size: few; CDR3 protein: CAWVGTGYGSPLHF; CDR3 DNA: TGTGCCTGGGTCGGGACAGGGTATGGTTCACCCCTCCACTTT
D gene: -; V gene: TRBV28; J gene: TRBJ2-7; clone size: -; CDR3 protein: CASSGGTRGSSYEQYF; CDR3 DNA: TGTGCCAGCAGCGGTGGGACCAGGGGATCGTCCTACGAGCAGTACTTC
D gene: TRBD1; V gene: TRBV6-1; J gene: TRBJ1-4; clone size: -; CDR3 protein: CASRRQGYEKLFF; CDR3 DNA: TGTGCCAGCAGAAGACAGGGGTATGAAAAACTGTTTTTT
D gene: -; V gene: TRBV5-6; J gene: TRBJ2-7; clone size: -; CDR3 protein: CASSLWLGRASPTTYEQYF; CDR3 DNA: TGTGCCAGCAGCTTGTGGTTGGGGCGAGCGAGTCCAACAACTTACGAGCAGTACTTC
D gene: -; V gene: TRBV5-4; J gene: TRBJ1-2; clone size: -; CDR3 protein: CASSLADRLNYGYTF; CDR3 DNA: TGTGCCAGCAGCTTGGCCGACAGGCTGAACTATGGCTACACCTTC
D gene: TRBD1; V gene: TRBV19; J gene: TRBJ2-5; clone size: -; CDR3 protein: CASSISRGLGETQYF; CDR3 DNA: TGTGCCAGTAGTATCAGCAGGGGGCTCGGGGAGACCCAGTACTTC
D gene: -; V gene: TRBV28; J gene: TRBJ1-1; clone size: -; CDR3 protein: CASSPTLGHTEAFF; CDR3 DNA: TGTGCCAGCAGTCCTACCCTCGGACACACTGAAGCTTTCTTT
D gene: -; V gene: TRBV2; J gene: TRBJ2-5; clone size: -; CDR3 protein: CASRLEQETQYF; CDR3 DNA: TGTGCCAGCAGACTGGAGCAAGAGACCCAGTACTTC
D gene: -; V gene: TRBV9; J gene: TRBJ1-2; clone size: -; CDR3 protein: CASSVAASDYGYTF; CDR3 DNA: TGTGCCAGCAGCGTAGCCGCCTCGGACTATGGCTACACCTTC
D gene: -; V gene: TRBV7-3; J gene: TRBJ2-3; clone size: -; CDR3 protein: CASSLGLGDTDTQYF; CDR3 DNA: TGTGCCAGCAGCCTGGGATTGGGGGACACAGATACGCAGTATTTT
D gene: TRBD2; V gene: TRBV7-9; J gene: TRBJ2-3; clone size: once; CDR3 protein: CASSSQRGDEDTQYF; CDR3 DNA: TGTGCCAGCAGCTCGCAGCGGGGGGACGAAGATACGCAGTATTTT
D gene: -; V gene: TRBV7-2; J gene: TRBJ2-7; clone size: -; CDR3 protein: CASSLVDNYEQYF; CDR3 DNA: TGTGCCAGCAGCTTAGTGGACAACTACGAGCAGTACTTC
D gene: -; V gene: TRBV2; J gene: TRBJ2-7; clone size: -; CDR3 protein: CASSEVGNYEQYF; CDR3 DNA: TGTGCCAGCAGTGAGGTCGGAAACTACGAGCAGTACTTC
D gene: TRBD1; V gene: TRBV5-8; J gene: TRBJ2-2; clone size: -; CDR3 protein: CASSLDRGAGELFF; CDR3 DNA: TGTGCCAGCAGCTTGGACAGGGGAGCCGGGGAGCTGTTTTTT
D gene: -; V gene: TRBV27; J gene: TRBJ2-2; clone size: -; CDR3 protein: CASSKNTGELFF; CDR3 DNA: TGTGCCAGCAGTAAGAACACCGGGGAGCTGTTTTTT
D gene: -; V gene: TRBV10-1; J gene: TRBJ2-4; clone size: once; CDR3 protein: CASSDGPNPTDIQYF; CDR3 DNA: TGCGCCAGCAGTGACGGACCCAACCCCACGGACATTCAGTACTTC
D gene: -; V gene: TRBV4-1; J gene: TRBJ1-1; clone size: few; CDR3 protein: CASSQDLTRQAFF; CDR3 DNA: TGCGCCAGCAGCCAAGATTTGACACGTCAAGCTTTCTTT
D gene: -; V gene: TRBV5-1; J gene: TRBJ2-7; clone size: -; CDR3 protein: CASSLVTPASSYEQYF; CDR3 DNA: TGCGCCAGCAGCTTGGTAACCCCGGCTAGCTCCTACGAGCAGTACTTC
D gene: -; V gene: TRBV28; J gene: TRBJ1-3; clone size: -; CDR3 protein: CASRVSGNTIYF; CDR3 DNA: TGTGCCAGCAGGGTCTCTGGAAACACCATATATTTT
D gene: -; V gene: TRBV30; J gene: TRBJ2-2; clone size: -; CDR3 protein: CAWRGTTNTGELFF; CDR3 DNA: TGTGCCTGGAGGGGGACGACGAACACCGGGGAGCTGTTTTTT
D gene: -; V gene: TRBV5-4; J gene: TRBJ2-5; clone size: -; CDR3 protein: CASSSRQAEETQYF; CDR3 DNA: TGTGCCAGCAGCTCTAGACAAGCCGAAGAGACCCAGTACTTC
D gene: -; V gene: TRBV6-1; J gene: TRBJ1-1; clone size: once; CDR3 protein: CASSDRPMNTEAFF; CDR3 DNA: TGTGCCAGCAGTGACAGGCCCATGAACACTGAAGCTTTCTTT
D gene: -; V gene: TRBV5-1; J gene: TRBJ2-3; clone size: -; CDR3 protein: CASSLVRAGSDTQYF; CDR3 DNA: TGCGCCAGCAGCTTGGTACGGGCGGGCTCAGATACGCAGTATTTT
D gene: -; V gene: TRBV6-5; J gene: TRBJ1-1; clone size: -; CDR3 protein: CASTLSNTEAFF; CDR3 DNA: TGTGCCAGCACCCTGTCGAACACTGAAGCTTTCTTT
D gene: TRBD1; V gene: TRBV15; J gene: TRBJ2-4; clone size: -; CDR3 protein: CATSREDKQGAKNIQYF; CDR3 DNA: TGTGCCACCAGCAGAGAGGATAAACAGGGGGCCAAAAACATTCAGTACTTC
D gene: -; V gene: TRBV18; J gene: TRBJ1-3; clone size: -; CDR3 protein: CASSPPNEDGNTIYF; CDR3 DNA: TGTGCCAGCTCACCACCCAATGAGGATGGAAACACCATATATTTT
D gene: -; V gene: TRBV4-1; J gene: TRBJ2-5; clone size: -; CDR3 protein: CASSLGLGSETQYF; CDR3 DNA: TGCGCCAGCAGCCTCGGCCTCGGAAGCGAGACCCAGTACTTC
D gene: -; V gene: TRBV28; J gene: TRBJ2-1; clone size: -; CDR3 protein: CASSASSGFLYNEQFF; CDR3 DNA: TGTGCCAGCAGTGCCTCGTCGGGGTTTCTCTACAATGAGCAGTTCTTC
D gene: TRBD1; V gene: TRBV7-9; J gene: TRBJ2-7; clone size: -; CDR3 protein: CASSSAGTGGYEQYF; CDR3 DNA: TGTGCCAGCAGCTCCGCCGGGACAGGGGGCTACGAGCAGTACTTC
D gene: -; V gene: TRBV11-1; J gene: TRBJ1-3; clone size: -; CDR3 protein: CASSSTDGSGNTIYF; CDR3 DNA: TGTGCCAGCAGCTCCACGGACGGCTCTGGAAACACCATATATTTT
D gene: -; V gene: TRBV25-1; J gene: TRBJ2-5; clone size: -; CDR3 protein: CASSAYRVQETQYF; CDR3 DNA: TGTGCCAGCAGTGCCTACAGGGTCCAAGAGACCCAGTACTTC
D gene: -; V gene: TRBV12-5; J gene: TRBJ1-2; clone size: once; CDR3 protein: CASGPSGATGYTF; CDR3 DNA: TGTGCTAGTGGACCTTCAGGGGCCACGGGCTACACCTTC
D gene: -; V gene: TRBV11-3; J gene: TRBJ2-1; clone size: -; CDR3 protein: CASKIGRGGNEQFF; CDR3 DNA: TGTGCCAGCAAGATCGGCAGGGGCGGCAATGAGCAGTTCTTC
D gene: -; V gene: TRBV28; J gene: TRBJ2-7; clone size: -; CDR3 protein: CASSLSLQTYSYEQYF; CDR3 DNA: TGTGCCAGCAGTTTATCTTTACAGACCTACTCCTACGAGCAGTACTTC
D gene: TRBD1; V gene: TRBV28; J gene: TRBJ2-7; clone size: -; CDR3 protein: CASSSPGQGSLEQYF; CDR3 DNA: TGTGCCAGCAGTTCCCCGGGACAGGGGTCCCTCGAGCAGTACTTC
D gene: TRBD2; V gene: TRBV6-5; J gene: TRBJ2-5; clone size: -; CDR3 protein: CASKAGGETQYF; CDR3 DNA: TGTGCCAGCAAAGCGGGAGGGGAGACCCAGTACTTC
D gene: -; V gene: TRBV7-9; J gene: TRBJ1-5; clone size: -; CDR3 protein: CASSPGQSEQPQHF; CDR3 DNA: TGTGCCAGCAGCCCCGGACAGAGTGAGCAGCCCCAGCATTTT
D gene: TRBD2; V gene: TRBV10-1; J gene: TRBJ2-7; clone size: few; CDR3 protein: CASSPTSGSYEQYF; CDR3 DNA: TGCGCCAGCAGTCCCACTAGCGGCTCCTACGAGCAGTACTTC
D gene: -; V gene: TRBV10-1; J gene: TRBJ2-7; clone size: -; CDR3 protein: CASSRDRGKANEQYF; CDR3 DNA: TGCGCCAGCAGCCGGGATAGGGGAAAGGCTAACGAGCAGTACTTC